A single sample gave rise to the 9 T cell receptor beta chains below, sequenced in a study of T cell changes during pregnancy in multiple sclerosis. Data came from immunoSEQ multiplex PCR; TCRdb stores just in-frame clones and leaves some out. Of some 30,000 clones in the sample, about 91% were seen once. The sample here was CD8+ T cells from peripheral blood mononuclear cells, taken after pregnancy. These TCRs come from a female donor with multiple sclerosis, enrolled in a pregnancy study.

This rearrangement joins TRBV27 to TRBJ2-1; 10 bases match TRBD2. The germline V gene encodes CDR1 MNHEY and CDR2 SMNVEV (reference sequence). CDR3 size: 16 residues. V gave up 0 bases and J gave up 8 bases; unmatched junction bases: 7. The CDR3: CASSLSILAGDYEQFF. Written as DNA, the CDR3 is TGTGCCAGCAGTTTATCGATCCTAGCGGGAGACTATGAGCAGTTCTTC.

This chain links TRBV5-6 with TRBJ2-2; TRBD1 aligns across 9 bases. CDR3 length: 15 residues. V lost 0 bases, J lost 4 bases, and 1 base stayed unmatched. CDR1 and CDR2 (germline): SGHDT, YYEEEE. CDR3 residues: CASSLGTGVTGELFF. The CDR3 DNA is TGTGCCAGCAGCTTGGGGACAGGGGTCACCGGGGAGCTGTTTTTT.

The V call is TRBV7-2, the J call TRBJ2-1, with 8 nucleotides matching TRBD1. Germline CDR1 reads SGHTA; CDR2 reads FQGNSA. J was trimmed by 2 bases and V by 1 base; bases with no gene match: 7. The CDR3 is 17 amino acids. This CDR3 is CASSLGQGANPYNEQFF. Written as DNA, the CDR3 is TGTGCCAGCAGCTTAGGGCAGGGGGCGAATCCCTACAATGAGCAGTTCTTC.

The rearrangement links TRBV15 to TRBJ2-1; 11 bases are shared with TRBD2. Germline V gene lookup returns CDR1 LNHNV and CDR2 YYDKDF (reference sequence). The CDR3 is 14 amino acids. V gave up 6 bases and J gave up 7 bases; unmatched junction bases: 5. The CDR3 DNA sequence: TGTGCCACCAGGACTAGCGGGAATATAAATGAGCAGTTCTTC. As protein: CATRTSGNINEQFF.

This chain's CDR3 is CASSSTGGDQPQHF. CDR3 DNA: TGTGCCAGCAGCTCGACAGGGGGAGACCAGCCCCAGCATTTT. The chain couples TRBV7-9 to TRBJ1-5; 9 bases line up with TRBD1. Germline V gene data show CDR1 as SEHNR and CDR2 as FQNEAQ (reference sequence). The CDR3 contains 14 residues. J lost 7 bases, V lost 4 bases, and 5 bases had no gene match.

In this sample, this clone turned up once. CDR3 in DNA: TGTGCCAGCACTCCTGGGGTAGCGAGCTCCTACGAGCAGTACTTC. It specifies CASTPGVASSYEQYF. This rearrangement joins TRBV7-9 to TRBJ2-7, with a weak D call TRBD2 (5 bases). This CDR3 has 15 amino acids. Germline V gene lookup returns CDR1 SEHNR and CDR2 FQNEAQ (reference sequence). V shed 7 bases and J shed 0 bases, with 16 bases lying between them.

The chain carries TRBV5-4 and TRBJ1-1; no firm D call. Trimming removed 1 base at V and 1 base at J, with 8 bases between. Germline values: CDR1 SGHNT, CDR2 YYREEE (reference sequence). The CDR3 loop spans 14 amino acids. The CDR3 protein is CASSLSRGNTEAFF. CDR3 nucleotides: TGTGCCAGCAGCTTGTCCCGGGGGAACACTGAAGCTTTCTTT.

The chain employs TRBV2 and TRBJ2-7, with 8 bases identical to TRBD2. Germline trimming cut 7 bases from V and 2 bases from J; bases unmatched to any gene: 7. Germline CDR1 SNHLY, CDR2 FYNNEI. This CDR3 has 14 amino acids. CDR3 loop: CASTGGGNPYEQYF. In nucleotides, the CDR3 is TGTGCCAGCACCGGGGGGGGTAATCCCTACGAGCAGTACTTC.

The chain is built from TRBV9 and TRBJ2-1; D is perhaps TRBD2 (6 bases). This CDR3 has 18 residues. Per the germline V gene, CDR1 is SGDLS and CDR2 is YYNGEE. Trimming shortened V by 0 bases and J by 0 bases, and 16 bases separated the two germline ends. The CDR3 DNA follows: TGTGCCAGCAGCGTAGGCCCCCCTAGCGAAAGCTCCTACAATGAGCAGTTCTTC. It encodes CASSVGPPSESSYNEQFF.